These 18 T cell receptor beta chains were sequenced from one sample in a study of blood T cells in healthy people across ages. PCR was performed a second time for about 6 to 12 cycles using a sample-barcoded 5' primer and a J-beta primer mix. TCRdb reprocessed the 5' RACE reads with MiXCR, giving one entry per CDR3 protein. The sample contains 1,100,000 or so distinct CDR3 sequences, less than 50% of which appear only once. The sequencing sample was made of blood. Every receptor here comes from a woman aged 55-75 years in good health.

In the case of this clonotype: The germline gene is not matched at one end of the junction; a read error may be the cause. The chain joins TRBV28 to TRBJ2-7, with D perhaps matching TRBD2 (6 bases). The CDR3 totals 16 residues. Germline loops: CDR1 MDHEN, CDR2 SYDVKM. CDR3: CASSLGMGGLSYEQYF. DNA for the CDR3: TGCGCCAGCAGTTTAGGAATGGGGGGACTCTCCTACGAGCAGTACTTC.

This chain connects TRBV20-1 to TRBJ2-5; TRBD1 aligns across 8 bases. V lost 8 bases and J lost 3; bases outside the gene matches: 14. The CDR3 is made up of 15 amino acids. Germline lookup yields CDR1 DFQATT and CDR2 SNEGSKA (reference sequence). The CDR3 coding sequence is TGCAGTAGACTACTGGGGACAGGCCTAAAAGAGACCCAGTACTTC. As protein: CSRLLGTGLKETQYF.

The chain carries TRBV19 and TRBJ2-7; D unresolved. Per the germline V gene, CDR1 is LNHDA and CDR2 is SQIVND (reference sequence). V lost 4 bases to trimming and J lost 5 bases, with 12 bases between them. The CDR3 loop spans 13 amino acids. CDR3 sequence reads: CASSSSWVNEQYF. For the CDR3, the DNA is TGTGCCAGTAGTAGCTCTTGGGTAAACGAGCAGTACTTC.

This clonotype was picked up many times. V gene TRBV15 combines with J gene TRBJ2-6; D is unresolved. This CDR3 is 15 amino acids long. The V gene lost 1 base and the J gene lost 0 bases, with 4 bases spanning the gap. The V gene's germline CDR1 is LNHNV and CDR2 YYDKDF (reference sequence). The CDR3 coding sequence is TGTGCCACCAGCAGAGGTTTCTCTGGGGCCAACGTCCTGACTTTC. Encoded protein: CATSRGFSGANVLTF. Based on the CDR3 plus reference TRBV15 and TRBJ2-6, the full variable domain is DAMVIQNPRYQVTQFGKPVTLSCSQTLNHNVMYWYQQKSSQAPKLLFHYYDKDFNNEADTPDNFQSRRPNTSFCFLDIRSPGLGDTAMYLCATSRGFSGANVLTFGAGSRLTVL.

This clonotype was observed a handful of times. V gene TRBV12-3 or TRBV12-4 combines with J gene TRBJ1-5, with TRBD1 matching over 9 bases. CDR3 length: 15 amino acids. J gave up 2 bases and V 4 bases, and 3 bases lay outside the gene matches. CDR3 nucleotides: TGTGCCAGCAGTTCCGGGGACAGGGGCAATCAGCCCCAGCATTTT. Translation gives CASSSGDRGNQPQHF.

This clonotype was counted between two and nine times. This rearrangement joins TRBV29-1 to TRBJ2-7, with a weak D call TRBD2 (6 bases). The germline V gene has CDR1 SQVTM and CDR2 ANQGSEA. The CDR3 is made up of 15 amino acids. V was cut by 1 base and J by 10 bases, with 23 bases left in between. Here the CDR3 DNA reads TGCAGCGTTGAAGCCCCCCAGGGTCCCGGGGAGGCCCAGTACTTC. This gives the protein CSVEAPQGPGEAQYF.

Note on this clonotype: A junction boundary mismatches the germline segment, possibly from a read error. The chain employs TRBV9 and TRBJ2-3, with 8 nucleotides matching TRBD2. Germline CDR1 reads SGDLS; CDR2 reads YYNGEE. This CDR3 has 14 amino acids. CDR3: CVSTPSGSEDTQYF. DNA for the CDR3: TGTGTCAGCACCCCTAGCGGGTCCGAGGATACGCAGTATTTT.

The V gene is TRBV27, the J gene TRBJ2-4; D is uncertain. Germline V gene sequence: CDR1 MNHEY, CDR2 SMNVEV (reference sequence). The CDR3 contains 13 residues. V shed 1 base and J shed 7 bases, with 8 bases lying between them. CDR3 in amino acids: CASSLLDGNIQYF. As DNA, the CDR3 is TGTGCCAGCAGTTTATTAGACGGTAACATTCAGTACTTC.

This clonotype came up a few times. V gene TRBV20-1 combines with J gene TRBJ1-2, with 7 bases fitting TRBD1. Trimming removed 2 bases from V and 5 bases from J; junction bases left unmatched: 8. This CDR3 is built from 14 residues. Germline CDR1 reads DFQATT; CDR2 reads SNEGSKA (reference sequence). The CDR3 DNA is TGCAGTGCTAGAAAGGCAGGGGGAGGGTATGGCTACACCTTC. This encodes CSARKAGGGYGYTF.

V and J are TRBV5-1 and TRBJ2-1; 7 bases fit TRBD1. Per germline, CDR1 SGHRS and CDR2 YFSETQ. Trimming removed 4 bases from V and 9 bases from J; junction bases left unmatched: 7. CDR3 size: 13 residues. The DNA of the CDR3 is TGCGCCAGCAGCCATGAACAGGGGCGTGAGCAGTTCTTC. Its translation is CASSHEQGREQFF. Full variable domain (remainder filled in from reference TRBV5-1 and TRBJ2-1): KAGVTQTPRYLIKTRGQQVTLSCSPISGHRSVSWYQQTPGQGLQFLFEYFSETQRNKGNFPGRFSGRQFSNSRSEMNVSTLELGDSALYLCASSHEQGREQFFGPGTRLTVL.

This clonotype was recorded a few times. The chain's CDR3 is CASRTSGQAYEQYF. CDR3 bases: TGCGCCAGCAGAACCTCGGGACAGGCCTACGAGCAGTACTTC. This sequence joins TRBV5-1 and TRBJ2-7; 8 bases match TRBD1. The CDR3 extends over 14 amino acids. V was clipped by 5 bases and J by 2 bases; unmatched bases: 6. Germline V CDR1 and CDR2: SGHRS, YFSETQ.

This clonotype has more than one count but fewer than ten. The chain uses TRBV28 and TRBJ2-3, with 7 bases fitting TRBD1. This CDR3 is built from 14 residues. In germline, CDR1 is MDHEN, CDR2 SYDVKM. The trim removed 8 bases at V and 2 bases at J, leaving 7 bases unmatched. The CDR3 protein is CASRWGQHTDTQYF. CDR3 DNA: TGTGCCAGCCGGTGGGGACAGCACACAGATACGCAGTATTTT.

The V and J genes are TRBV29-1 and TRBJ2-5, with D perhaps TRBD2 (6 bases). CDR3 size: 13 residues. The ends were cut back, 7 bases at V and 11 bases at J, with 23 bases in the middle. Germline assignment: CDR1 SQVTM and CDR2 ANQGSEA. In nucleotides, the CDR3 is TGCAGCGCTGGGAGGACCTACGTCAATGAGCAGTACTTC. Translating it yields CSAGRTYVNEQYF.

In DNA form, the CDR3 reads TGTGCCAGCTCCCGGACGATTAATGAGCAGTACTTC. Protein: CASSRTINEQYF. The chain recombines TRBV9 with TRBJ2-5; D remains unclear. CDR3 size: 12 residues. V lost 7 bases to trimming and J lost 11 bases, with 18 bases between them. From germline, CDR1 is SGDLS and CDR2 YYNGEE.

This clonotype showed up just a few times. CDR3: CASRIPGQGNSYEQYF. The CDR3 DNA reads TGTGCCAGTCGGATACCGGGACAGGGAAACTCCTACGAGCAGTACTTC. This sequence joins TRBV6-2 or TRBV6-3 and TRBJ2-7; 9 bases align to TRBD1. Germline V gives CDR1 MNHEY, CDR2 SVGEGT. The CDR3 sequence is 16 residues long. V trimming: 9 bases; J trimming: 0 bases; junction bases outside the gene matches: 12.

The chain joins TRBV6-5 to TRBJ2-1, with 9 positions matching TRBD2. V trimming: 5 bases; J trimming: 5 bases; junction bases outside the gene matches: 7. Germline assignment: CDR1 MNHEY and CDR2 SVGAGI. The CDR3 totals 15 residues. The CDR3 coding sequence is TGTGCCAGCAGTCACGTACTAGCGGGTCACAATGAGCAGTTCTTC. It translates to CASSHVLAGHNEQFF.

The rearrangement uses TRBV29-1 and TRBJ2-1, with D perhaps TRBD2 (5 bases). CDR3 length: 14 amino acids. Germline V gene data show CDR1 as SQVTM and CDR2 as ANQGSEA. V was clipped by 6 bases and J by 7 bases, with 19 bases between them. Here the CDR3 reads CSVAEGSFRNEQFF. Written as DNA, the CDR3 is TGCAGCGTCGCAGAGGGCTCATTCCGGAATGAGCAGTTCTTC.

This chain joins TRBV11-2 and TRBJ1-1; D unresolved. CDR3 length: 13 residues. V lost 0 bases and J 11 bases, leaving 13 bases between the germline ends. From germline, CDR1 is SGHAT and CDR2 FQNNGV. In DNA, the CDR3 is TGTGCCAGCAGCTTAGATCTAAACTATATGGCTTTCTTT. Translation: CASSLDLNYMAFF.